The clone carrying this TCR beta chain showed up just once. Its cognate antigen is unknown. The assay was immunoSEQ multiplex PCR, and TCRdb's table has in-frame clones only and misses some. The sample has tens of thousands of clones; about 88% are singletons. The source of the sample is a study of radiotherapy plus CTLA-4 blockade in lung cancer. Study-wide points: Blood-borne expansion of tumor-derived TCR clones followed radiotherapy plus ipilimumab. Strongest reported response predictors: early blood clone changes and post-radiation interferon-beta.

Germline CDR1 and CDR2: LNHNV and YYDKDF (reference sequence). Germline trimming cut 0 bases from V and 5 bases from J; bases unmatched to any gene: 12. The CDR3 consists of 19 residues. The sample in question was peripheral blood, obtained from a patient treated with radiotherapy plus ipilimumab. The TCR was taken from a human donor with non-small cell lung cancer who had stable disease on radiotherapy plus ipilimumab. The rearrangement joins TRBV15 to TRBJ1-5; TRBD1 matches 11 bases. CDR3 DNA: TGTGCCACCAGCAGAGATAAGGGCATTGGGACAGGGGGAGATCAGCCCCAGCATTTT. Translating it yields CATSRDKGIGTGGDQPQHF.